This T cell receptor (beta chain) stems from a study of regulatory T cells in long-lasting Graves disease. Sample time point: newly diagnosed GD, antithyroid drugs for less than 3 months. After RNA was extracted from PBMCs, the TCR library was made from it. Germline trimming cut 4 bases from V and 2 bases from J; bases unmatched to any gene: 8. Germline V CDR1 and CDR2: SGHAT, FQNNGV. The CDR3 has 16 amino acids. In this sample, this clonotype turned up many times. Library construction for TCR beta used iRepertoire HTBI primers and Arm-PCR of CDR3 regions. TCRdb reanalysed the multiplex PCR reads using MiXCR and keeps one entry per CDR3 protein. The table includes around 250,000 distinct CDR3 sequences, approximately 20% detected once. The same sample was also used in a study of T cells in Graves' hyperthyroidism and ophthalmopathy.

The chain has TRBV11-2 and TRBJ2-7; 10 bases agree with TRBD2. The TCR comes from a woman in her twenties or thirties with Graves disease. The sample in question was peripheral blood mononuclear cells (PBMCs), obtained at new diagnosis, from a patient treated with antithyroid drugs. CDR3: CASSSPDGLAAYEQYF. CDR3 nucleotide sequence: TGTGCCAGCAGCTCACCGGACGGACTAGCGGCCTACGAGCAGTACTTC.